These 25 T cell receptor beta chains share one sample of origin, sequenced in a study of T-cell reconstitution after alpha-beta-depleted transplantation in children. As it was prepared, the TCRbeta library received unique molecular identifiers. Each CDR3 protein gets one entry after TCRdb re-called the PCR reads with MiXCR. The profile shows about 610,000 distinct CDR3 sequences, 10% to 13% of them singletons. The source was PBMCs from the stem cell graft donor, collected from the stem cell graft. All receptors derive from a human donor who donated a stem cell graft to a child with acute myeloid leukemia.

This clonotype has a count of ten or more. The chain joins TRBV4-2 to TRBJ2-1; 9 positions match TRBD2. The V segment lost 1 base and the J segment 5 bases; nucleotides outside the gene matches: 15. The CDR3 contains 19 residues. The germline CDR1 and CDR2 sequences are LGHNA and YNFKEQ. The CDR3 DNA follows: TGTGCCAGCAGCCAAGTCGTCCCTAGCGGGACGAGGCCTCACAATGAGCAGTTCTTC. As protein: CASSQVVPSGTRPHNEQFF.

This clonotype showed up just a few times. The chain recombines TRBV7-8 with TRBJ2-1; 8 nucleotides line up with TRBD2. The CDR3 has 16 amino acids. Per the germline V gene, CDR1 is SGHVS and CDR2 is FQNEAQ. V gave up 5 bases and J gave up 6 bases; unmatched junction bases: 12. CDR3 bases: TGTGCCAGCAGCGCGTCGCGGTTAGCGGGAACCAATGAGCAGTTCTTC. Its translation: CASSASRLAGTNEQFF.

This clonotype turned up a few times. The genes are TRBV20-1 and TRBJ2-3; a weak D match, TRBD2 (6 bases). Germline V lookup: CDR1 DFQATT, CDR2 SNEGSKA (reference sequence). The CDR3 totals 16 residues. V was shortened by 0 bases and J by 8 bases, with 21 bases between the two germline ends. Here the CDR3 DNA reads TGCAGTGCTAGAGATCGGGGCGGGAAATCCGGGAGTACGCAGTATTTT. The encoded protein is CSARDRGGKSGSTQYF.

The CDR3 DNA sequence: TGTGCCAGCAGCTGGGAAGTTGCTTACGAGCAGTACTTC. Protein: CASSWEVAYEQYF. The chain couples TRBV5-6 to TRBJ2-7; D uncertain. Germline CDR1 reads SGHDT; CDR2 reads YYEEEE. V was trimmed by 3 bases and J by 4 bases, leaving 11 bases between them. The CDR3 totals 13 residues.

The chain recombines TRBV6-5 with TRBJ1-3; 7 nucleotides match TRBD1. V dropped 0 bases and J dropped 4; count of bases not matched to a gene: 6. CDR3 length equals 16 residues. Germline-derived CDR1 and CDR2 are MNHEY and SVGAGI. CDR3 protein: CASSYSTGTEGNTIYF. In nucleotides, the CDR3 is TGTGCCAGCAGTTACTCGACAGGGACGGAAGGAAACACCATATATTTT.

This chain joins TRBV7-9 and TRBJ2-3; 7 positions match TRBD2. Germline CDR1 SEHNR, CDR2 FQNEAQ (reference sequence). CDR3 length equals 15 residues. Trimming removed 5 bases from V and 2 bases from J; junction bases left unmatched: 7. The CDR3 nucleotides read TGTGCCAGCAGCACCCTAAGCGGGAACACAGATACGCAGTATTTT. Protein: CASSTLSGNTDTQYF. Supplemented by reference TRBV7-9 and TRBJ2-3, the full variable domain reads DTGVSQNPRHKITKRGQNVTFRCDPISEHNRLYWYRQTLGQGPEFLTYFQNEAQLEKSRLLSDRFSAERPKGSFSTLEIQRTEQGDSAMYLCASSTLSGNTDTQYFGPGTRLTVL.

This clonotype has ten or more counts. The V gene is TRBV5-5, the J gene TRBJ2-4; possible D gene TRBD1, 6 bases. Germline V lookup: CDR1 SGHKS, CDR2 YYEKEE (reference sequence). The V gene lost 2 bases and the J gene lost 7 bases, with 10 bases spanning the gap. This CDR3 is 13 amino acids long. CDR3 protein: CASSFWTVNIQYF. In DNA, the CDR3 is TGTGCCAGCAGCTTCTGGACAGTGAACATTCAGTACTTC.

At least ten counts were recorded for this clonotype. This chain uses TRBV7-6 with TRBJ1-5; D call uncertain. V was clipped by 4 bases and J by 2 bases, with 9 bases between them. The CDR3 runs to 14 residues. CDR1 and CDR2 from the germline V gene are SGHVS and FNYEAQ. The CDR3 protein is CASSSDVGNQPQHF. CDR3 nucleotide sequence: TGTGCCAGCAGCTCAGACGTCGGCAATCAGCCCCAGCATTTT.

This clonotype has more than one count but fewer than ten. The chain is built from TRBV20-1 and TRBJ2-4; a weak D match, TRBD1 (8 bases). The CDR3 totals 15 residues. Trimming cost V 1 base and J 1 base, with 11 bases left between them. In germline, CDR1 is DFQATT, CDR2 SNEGSKA (reference sequence). DNA for the CDR3: TGCAGTGCTAGAGCACAGGGGGGGGCCAAAAACATTCAGTACTTC. This encodes CSARAQGGAKNIQYF.

This clonotype was seen more than once but under ten times. This chain uses TRBV24-1 with TRBJ1-1; D ambiguous. Germline CDR1 reads KGHDR; CDR2 reads SFDVKD. This CDR3 contains 12 residues. V was clipped by 2 bases and J by 11 bases, with 11 bases between them. In DNA, the CDR3 is TGTGCCACCAGTGATTATCGGGGAGTGGCTTTCTTT. It codes for CATSDYRGVAFF.

V gene TRBV27 combines with J gene TRBJ2-1; 16 bases align to TRBD2. The CDR3 consists of 19 residues. The V gene's germline CDR1 is MNHEY and CDR2 SMNVEV (reference sequence). J was trimmed by 3 bases and V by 7 bases; bases with no gene match: 12. CDR3 nucleotide sequence: TGTGCCAGCACTAGAGGGACTAGCGGGAGGGTGAGCAGCTACAATGAGCAGTTCTTC. It yields the protein CASTRGTSGRVSSYNEQFF.

The J gene is TRBJ2-1, the V gene TRBV15, with 8 bases that match TRBD2. V was clipped by 1 base and J by 9 bases; unmatched bases: 5. The germline gives CDR1 LNHNV, CDR2 YYDKDF (reference sequence). This CDR3 has 14 amino acids. The CDR3 spells CATSRAGGPIEQFF. In DNA, the CDR3 is TGTGCCACCAGCAGAGCGGGAGGGCCCATTGAGCAGTTCTTC.

The sample holds a few counts of this clonotype. This rearrangement joins TRBV25-1 to TRBJ2-4; TRBD1 might be the D (5 bases). Germline CDR1 reads MGHDK; CDR2 reads SYGVNS. This CDR3 has 16 amino acids. V was trimmed by 3 bases and J by 0 bases, leaving 12 bases between them. CDR3 DNA sequence: TGTGCCAGCAGTGAGAAAGGGGTACTAGCCAAAAACATTCAGTACTTC. This gives the protein CASSEKGVLAKNIQYF.

This clonotype was recorded many times. This chain uses TRBV20-1 with TRBJ2-7, with D perhaps TRBD1 (5 bases). Germline lookup yields CDR1 DFQATT and CDR2 SNEGSKA (reference sequence). This CDR3 comprises 14 residues. V gave up 6 bases and J gave up 4 bases, with 19 bases separating them. CDR3 nucleotide sequence: TGCAGTGCCCGCGACAGCGTTTTTAAGTACGAGCAGTACTTC. It is translated as CSARDSVFKYEQYF.

This clonotype was counted a few times. The chain uses TRBV12-3 or TRBV12-4 and TRBJ2-7, with 9 bases identical to TRBD1. CDR3 size: 14 residues. Trimming took 7 bases from V and 4 from J; bases not matched to a gene: 8. The CDR3 spells CASNVGDRAYEQYF. The CDR3 DNA follows: TGTGCCAGCAACGTAGGGGACAGGGCGTACGAGCAGTACTTC.

A few counts support this clonotype. V gene TRBV18 combines with J gene TRBJ2-1, with 14 bases identical to TRBD2. This CDR3 is 14 amino acids long. Germline assignment: CDR1 KGHSH and CDR2 LQKENI. With 8 bases clipped from V and 8 bases from J, the junction kept 5 bases outside the gene matches. The CDR3 coding sequence is TGTGCCAGCCGCCGACTAGCGGGAGGGGATGAGCAGTTCTTC. Its translation: CASRRLAGGDEQFF.

V is TRBV12-3 or TRBV12-4 and J is TRBJ2-5, with 7 nucleotides matching TRBD2. The CDR3 is 14 amino acids. Germline trimming cut 6 bases from V and 3 bases from J; bases unmatched to any gene: 7. The CDR3 reads CASSSGTTKETQYF. The CDR3 DNA reads TGTGCCAGCAGCTCCGGGACTACGAAAGAGACCCAGTACTTC.

The gene calls are TRBV24-1 and TRBJ2-2; no reliable D call. Trimming cost V 9 bases and J 3 bases, with 10 bases left between them. The germline V gene has CDR1 KGHDR and CDR2 SFDVKD. This CDR3 has 13 residues. The chain's CDR3 is CATGVRYTGELFF. The CDR3 region has the DNA TGTGCCACCGGGGTCAGATACACCGGGGAGCTGTTTTTT.

The chain combines TRBV20-1 with TRBJ2-1; the D is unclear. V was shortened by 4 bases and J by 3 bases, with 13 bases between the two germline ends. Per the germline V gene, CDR1 is DFQATT and CDR2 is SNEGSKA (reference sequence). This CDR3 has 14 residues. The CDR3: CSAKVDRLYNEQFF. The CDR3 DNA reads TGCAGTGCTAAGGTGGACCGGCTCTACAATGAGCAGTTCTTC.

This clonotype has at least ten counts. This chain joins TRBV5-1 and TRBJ2-7; maybe TRBD2 (5 bases). Germline lookup yields CDR1 SGHRS and CDR2 YFSETQ. With 0 bases removed from V and 0 bases from J, the gap between germline ends came to 16 bases. CDR3 length equals 17 residues. The CDR3 region is CASSLEEGRRVSYEQYF. CDR3 coding DNA: TGCGCCAGCAGCTTGGAAGAAGGGAGACGGGTCTCCTACGAGCAGTACTTC.

This clonotype showed up many times. The chain recombines TRBV20-1 with TRBJ2-7; TRBD1 is a possible D gene (6 bases). Trimming removed 5 bases from V and 1 base from J, with 15 bases in between. Per germline, CDR1 DFQATT and CDR2 SNEGSKA (reference sequence). The CDR3 runs 14 residues. The CDR3 region is CSAPAVDRSYEQYF. Written as DNA, the CDR3 is TGCAGTGCTCCAGCGGTCGACAGGTCCTACGAGCAGTACTTC.

This clonotype was counted only a few times. The V gene is TRBV12-3 or TRBV12-4, the J gene TRBJ1-3; D call uncertain. The CDR3 is 14 amino acids. Trimming shortened V by 0 bases and J by 3 bases, and 6 bases separated the two germline ends. The CDR3: CASSLAGLGNTIYF. The CDR3, as DNA: TGTGCCAGCAGTTTAGCGGGCCTTGGAAACACCATATATTTT.

This clonotype occurred many times. This chain links TRBV5-1 with TRBJ2-1; 13 positions match TRBD2. The CDR3 consists of 17 residues. V shed 1 base and J 3 bases; nucleotides not matched to a gene: 4. CDR1 is SGHRS, CDR2 YFSETQ, per germline. For the CDR3, the DNA is TGCGCCAGCAGCTTGTACGGACTAGCGGGAGACTACAATGAGCAGTTCTTC. Its translation: CASSLYGLAGDYNEQFF.

This clonotype was observed a few times. J is TRBJ1-2 and V is TRBV4-2; TRBD1 aligns across 9 bases. J gave up 4 bases and V 2 bases, and 8 bases lay outside the gene matches. This CDR3 contains 16 residues. CDR1 LGHNA and CDR2 YNFKEQ come from the germline V gene. The CDR3 loop is CASSQPGQGFFYGYTF. CDR3 DNA sequence: TGTGCCAGCAGCCAACCGGGACAGGGTTTTTTCTATGGCTACACCTTC.

This clonotype was recorded many times. This sequence joins TRBV29-1 and TRBJ2-2; maybe TRBD1 (6 bases). The V gene's germline CDR1 is SQVTM and CDR2 ANQGSEA. The CDR3 runs to 13 residues. Trimming took off 7 bases at V and 6 bases at J, with 15 bases between the two ends. The CDR3 bases are TGCAGCGCAGGGGTGGGGGCCGCCGGGGAGCTGTTTTTT. As protein: CSAGVGAAGELFF.